The 17 T cell receptor beta chains below all came from one sample that was sequenced in a study of tumor and adjacent non-tumor tissue in lung cancer. A modified ARM-PCR protocol with three rounds of nested PCR amplified TCRbeta. MiXCR was run by TCRdb on the multiplex PCR reads, yielding one entry per CDR3 protein. This sample has approximately 47,000 distinct CDR3 sequences, with around 59% found just once. RNA was extracted from bulk tissue without any cell sorting. This non-tumor lung sample came from over 3 cm beyond the tumor edge. Sequencing was carried out using distant non-tumor lung tissue. The receptors here all came from a woman between 70 and 85 years old with non-small cell lung cancer.

V and J are TRBV5-4 and TRBJ1-4, with unresolved D. The CDR3 is 15 residues long. Germline lookup yields CDR1 SGHNT and CDR2 YYREEE (reference sequence). V was pared by 4 bases and J by 9 bases, with 19 bases between. The CDR3 coding sequence is TGTGCCAGCAGCGTGAACCGGGGAATCGATAAAAAACTGTTTTTT. It specifies CASSVNRGIDKKLFF.

With respect to this clonotype: Since a much larger clone is just one base distant, this may be a read error. The rearrangement joins TRBV29-1 to TRBJ2-1; TRBD2 matches 10 bases. The germline V gene has CDR1 SQVTM and CDR2 ANQGSEA. The CDR3 loop spans 15 amino acids. The CDR3 loop is CSVDAWLAGAPERFF. CDR3 bases: TGCAGCGTTGATGCCTGGCTAGCGGGAGCTCCTGAGCGGTTCTTC.

On this clonotype itself: One end of the junction does not line up with germline, which may come from a read error. The rearrangement links TRBV6-5 to TRBJ1-1; D remains ambiguous. The CDR3 is 13 residues long. Germline V gene data show CDR1 as MNHEY and CDR2 as SVGAGI. Here the CDR3 reads CASTRNDAAEAFF. The CDR3 DNA is TGTGCCAGCACCCGAAACGACGCCGCTGAAGCATTCTTT.

This clonotype came up many times. This chain links TRBV20-1 with TRBJ1-2; D is undetermined. Germline V gene sequence: CDR1 DFQATT, CDR2 SNEGSKA (reference sequence). V shed 0 bases and J shed 8 bases, with 7 bases lying between them. The CDR3 runs 11 residues. The CDR3 DNA sequence: TGCAGTGCTAGAGATTCGGGAGGCTACACCTTC. Translation: CSARDSGGYTF.

As concerns this clonotype: Its ends do not fully match the called genes, so a read error is possible. The V and J genes are TRBV20-1 and TRBJ2-7, with D perhaps matching TRBD2 (6 bases). CDR1 DFQATT and CDR2 SNEGSKA come from the germline V gene (reference sequence). The CDR3 is 17 residues long. The CDR3 is CGAIPSGGYQGVGEQYF. The CDR3 coding sequence is TGCGGTGCCATCCCCTCTGGAGGGTATCAGGGCGTAGGTGAGCAGTACTTC.

Worth noting for this clonotype: The junction shows a germline mismatch at one end, possibly a read error. This chain uses TRBV6-6 with TRBJ1-1; D ambiguous. CDR1 and CDR2 from the germline V gene are MNHNY and SVGAGI (reference sequence). The CDR3 length is 13 residues. The CDR3: CASSPSANTEAFF. The DNA for the CDR3 is TGCGCCAGCAGTCCATCAGCCAACACTGAAGCTTTCTTT.

This clonotype was counted many times. One junction end does not reproduce the germline sequence, and a read error may be involved. This chain joins TRBV2 and TRBJ2-7; D possibly matches TRBD1 or TRBD2 (5 bases each). The CDR3 length is 12 residues. Germline loops: CDR1 SNHLY, CDR2 FYNNEI. CDR3 nucleotide sequence: TGTGCCAGCAGCGCTGAAGGGCCAGGGACGGACTTC. It is translated as CASSAEGPGTDF.

The gene calls are TRBV11-3 and TRBJ2-5; D may be TRBD2 (5 bases). V lost 6 bases to trimming and J lost 9 bases, with 17 bases between them. This CDR3 has 13 residues. Germline V gives CDR1 SGHNT, CDR2 YENEEA. This CDR3 is CASSFGSQEAQYF. The CDR3 DNA is TGTGCCAGCAGTTTCGGCAGCCAGGAGGCCCAGTACTTC.

In regard to this clonotype: A read error may account for a junction end that differs from germline. The chain uses TRBV6-5 and TRBJ1-1; 9 nucleotides align to TRBD1. There are 17 residues in the CDR3. Germline-derived CDR1 and CDR2 are MNHEY and SVGAGI. The CDR3 bases are TGTGCCAGCAGTTACTCTCGGACAGGGGTACTGAATACTGAAGCTTTCTTT. Translation: CASSYSRTGVLNTEAFF.

As for this clonotype: A junction boundary mismatches the germline segment, possibly from a read error. V gene TRBV4-1 combines with J gene TRBJ1-1; D is possibly TRBD1 (5 bases). The CDR3 covers 15 residues. Looked up from germline, CDR1 is MGHRA and CDR2 is YSYEKL. CDR3 loop: CASSQDMGRLTEAFF. CDR3 sequence (DNA): TGTGCCAGCAGCCAAGACATGGGGCGGTTGACCGAAGCTTTCTTT.

This clonotype was seen at least ten times. The rearrangement links TRBV6-2 or TRBV6-3 to TRBJ2-1; 9 bases are a match to TRBD1. This CDR3 spans 13 amino acids. The V gene's germline CDR1 is MNHEY and CDR2 SVGEGT. Losses at the gene ends were 6 bases for V and 6 bases for J; bases not matched to a gene: 3. The CDR3 DNA sequence: TGTGCCAGCAGCTCGGGACAGGGCAATGAGCAGTTCTTC. It translates to CASSSGQGNEQFF.

In the case of this clonotype: Since no conserved phenylalanine or tryptophan closes the CDR3, a read error is the likely cause. The chain couples TRBV6-6 to TRBJ2-3; 9 nucleotides match TRBD1. Per the germline V gene, CDR1 is MNHNY and CDR2 is SVGAGI (reference sequence). This CDR3 region has 15 residues. The V segment lost 4 bases and the J segment 7 bases; nucleotides outside the gene matches: 9. CDR3 loop: CASSSETGGANTQYL. CDR3 in DNA: TGTGCCAGCAGTTCCGAGACAGGGGGTGCAAATACGCAGTATTTA.

J is TRBJ2-1 and V is TRBV29-1; 8 nucleotides line up with TRBD2. Looked up from germline, CDR1 is SQVTM and CDR2 is ANQGSEA. The junction had 7 bases not matched to a gene; V was cut back by 3 bases and J by 9 bases. The CDR3 length is 13 residues. CDR3 amino acids: CSVEGFAGGEQFF. The CDR3 DNA reads as TGCAGCGTTGAGGGCTTTGCGGGAGGTGAGCAGTTCTTC.

Comment on this clonotype: A read error may explain this, as a much larger clone is one base away. The chain uses TRBV20-1 and TRBJ2-1; the match to TRBD1 covers 10 bases. The J call may be in error: the DNA end matches TRBJ2-7 better. CDR3 length equals 15 residues. Per the germline V gene, CDR1 is DFQATT and CDR2 is SNEGSKA (reference sequence). Written as DNA, the CDR3 is TGCAGTGCTTCCCTTCGGGACAGGGGATATGATGAGCAGTACTTC. Translation: CSASLRDRGYDEQYF.

In regard to this clonotype: Likely a read error: the CDR3 ends without its conserved phenylalanine or tryptophan. The chain links TRBV5-6 to TRBJ2-7, with D hard to call. Germline CDR1 reads SGHDT; CDR2 reads YYEEEE. This CDR3 region has 13 residues. V dropped 5 bases and J dropped 7 bases, with 16 bases sitting between them. The CDR3 DNA reads as TGTGCCAGCAGTCCTGTCGGGTCAAAAGAGCAGTACTTA. Translated: CASSPVGSKEQYL.

The chain couples TRBV5-5 to TRBJ2-3, with no clear D. V was clipped by 3 bases and J by 6 bases, with 11 bases between them. The CDR3 is made up of 13 amino acids. CDR1 and CDR2 (germline): SGHKS, YYEKEE (reference sequence). DNA of the CDR3: TGTGCCAGCAGCTCAATGAACGCGGATACGCAGTATTTT. Amino acids: CASSSMNADTQYF.

In regard to this clonotype: The junction does not match germline at one end; this may be a read error. This chain uses TRBV12-3 or TRBV12-4 with TRBJ1-2; no reliable D call. CDR3 length equals 12 residues. The CDR3 loop reads CANSLGGYGYTF. CDR3 sequence (DNA): TGTGCCAACAGTTTGGGAGGCTATGGGTACACCTTC.